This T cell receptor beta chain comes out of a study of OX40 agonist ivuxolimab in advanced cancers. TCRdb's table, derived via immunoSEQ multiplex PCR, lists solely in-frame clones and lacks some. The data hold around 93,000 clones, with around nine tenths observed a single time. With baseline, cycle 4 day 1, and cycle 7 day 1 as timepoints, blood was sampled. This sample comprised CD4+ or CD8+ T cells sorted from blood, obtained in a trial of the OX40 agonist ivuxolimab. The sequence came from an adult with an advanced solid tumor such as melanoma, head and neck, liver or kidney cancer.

CDR3 residues: CASSYGQYEQYF. The CDR3 DNA sequence: TGTGCCAGCAGTTATGGACAGTACGAGCAGTACTTC. The chain recombines TRBV6-5 with TRBJ2-7; tentatively, D is TRBD1 (6 bases). The CDR3 sequence is 12 residues long. The germline V and J ends were trimmed by 3 bases and 4 bases, with 7 bases remaining between them. The germline V gene has CDR1 MNHEY and CDR2 SVGAGI.